This T cell receptor (beta chain) was captured in a study of blood T cell repertoires in COVID-19. Across the study: There were acute and convalescent COVID-19 samples, and they came from the United States, Italy and Spain. PBMCs, B-cell-depleted T cells, or T cells provided the cDNA or gDNA that made up the material.

Germline V gene lookup returns CDR1 MDHEN and CDR2 SYDVKM. This CDR3 contains 15 residues. V was cut by 8 bases and J by 4 bases, with 20 bases left in between. Original processing methods: Researchers report that nucleated cell counts were estimated from reference gene primer amplification. Profiled with immunoSEQ multiplex PCR; TCRdb holds only in-frame clones, not every one. The DNA was the basis for D and trimming; V, J and clone size are from that table. The sample holds 55,000 to 90,000 clones; around 85% are singletons and the top ten take approximately 35%. Sequenced input: peripheral blood. The sequence was collected from an elderly woman with active or convalescent COVID-19. The chain has TRBV28 and TRBJ1-1; maybe TRBD1 (6 bases). CDR3 residues: CASSYAGGSGTEAFF. The DNA of the CDR3 is TGTGCCAGCTCCTATGCGGGGGGCTCAGGCACTGAAGCTTTCTTT.